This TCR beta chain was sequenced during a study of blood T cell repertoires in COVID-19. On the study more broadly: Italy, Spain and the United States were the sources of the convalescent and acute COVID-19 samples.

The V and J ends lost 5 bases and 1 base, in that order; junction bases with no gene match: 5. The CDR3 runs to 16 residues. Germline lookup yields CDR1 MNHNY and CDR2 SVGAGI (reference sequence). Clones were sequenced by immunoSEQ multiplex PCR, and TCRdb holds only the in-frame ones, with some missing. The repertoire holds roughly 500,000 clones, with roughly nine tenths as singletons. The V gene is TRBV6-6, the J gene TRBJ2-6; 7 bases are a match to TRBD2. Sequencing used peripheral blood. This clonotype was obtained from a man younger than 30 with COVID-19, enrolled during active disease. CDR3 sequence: CASSTAGVSGANVLTF. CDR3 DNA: TGTGCCAGCAGTACCGCGGGAGTATCTGGGGCCAACGTCCTGACTTTC.